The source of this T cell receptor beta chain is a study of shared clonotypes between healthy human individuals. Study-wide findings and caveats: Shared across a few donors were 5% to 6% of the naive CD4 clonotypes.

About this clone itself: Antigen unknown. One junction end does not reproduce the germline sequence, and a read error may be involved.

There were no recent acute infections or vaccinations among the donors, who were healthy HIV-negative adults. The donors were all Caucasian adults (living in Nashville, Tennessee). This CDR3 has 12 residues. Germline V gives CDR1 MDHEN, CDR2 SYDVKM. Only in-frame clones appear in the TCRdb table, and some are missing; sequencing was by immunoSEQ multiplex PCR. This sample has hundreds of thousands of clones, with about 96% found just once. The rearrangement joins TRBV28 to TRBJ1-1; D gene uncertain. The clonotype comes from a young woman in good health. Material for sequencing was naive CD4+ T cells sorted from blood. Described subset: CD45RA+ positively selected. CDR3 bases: TGCGCGACCGGACTCGCTGGCGCTGAAGCTTTCTTT. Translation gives CATGLAGAEAFF.